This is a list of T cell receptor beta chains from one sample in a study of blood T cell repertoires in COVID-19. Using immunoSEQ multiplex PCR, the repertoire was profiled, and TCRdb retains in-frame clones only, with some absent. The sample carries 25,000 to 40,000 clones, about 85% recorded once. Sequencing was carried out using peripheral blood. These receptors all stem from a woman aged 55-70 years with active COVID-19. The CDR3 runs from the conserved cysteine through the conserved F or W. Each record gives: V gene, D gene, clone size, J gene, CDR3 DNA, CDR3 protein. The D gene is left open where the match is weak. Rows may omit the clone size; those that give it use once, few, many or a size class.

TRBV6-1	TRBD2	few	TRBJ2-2	TGTGCCATCGGACTAGCACCGAACACCGGGGAGCTGTTTTTT	CAIGLAPNTGELFF
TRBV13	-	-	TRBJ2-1	TGTGCCAGCAGCTTAGGGGGGCGACGCTACAATGAGCAGTTCTTC	CASSLGGRRYNEQFF
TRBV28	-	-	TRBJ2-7	TGTGCCAGCAGTTTAAGGCCTGCGGCCTACGAGCAGTACTTC	CASSLRPAAYEQYF
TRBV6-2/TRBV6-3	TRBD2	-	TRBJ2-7	TGTGCCAGCAGTTCCCTTAGCGGGAGAGACTCCTACGAGCAGTACTTC	CASSSLSGRDSYEQYF
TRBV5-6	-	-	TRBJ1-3	TGTGCCAGCAGCTTGCTCGAGGCTGGAAACACCATATATTTT	CASSLLEAGNTIYF
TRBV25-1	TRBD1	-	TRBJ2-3	TGTGCCAGCAGTCCTGCGGGGACAGGGGATACGCAGTATTTT	CASSPAGTGDTQYF
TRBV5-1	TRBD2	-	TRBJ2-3	TGCGCCAGCAGCTCCCTAGCGGGAGAGGGTGATACGCAGTATTTT	CASSSLAGEGDTQYF
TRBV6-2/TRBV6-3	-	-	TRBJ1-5	TGTGCCAGCAGCAAAGACAGGCGAGGAGGTCAGCCCCAGCATTTT	CASSKDRRGGQPQHF
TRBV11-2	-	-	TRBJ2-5	TGTGCCAGCAGCTTAGTCTCTGGCGGGCCGCTCCAAGAGACCCAGTACTTC	CASSLVSGGPLQETQYF
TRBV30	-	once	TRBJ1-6	TGTGCCTGGAGTGTACAACCCGTTTCTCCCCTCCACTTT	CAWSVQPVSPLHF
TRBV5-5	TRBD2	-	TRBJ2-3	TGTGCCAGCAGCTTGTTTAGCGGGAGGATGGCAGATACGCAGTATTTT	CASSLFSGRMADTQYF
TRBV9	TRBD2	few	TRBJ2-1	TGTGCCAGCAGCGTAGCCCCGCTAGCGGGGTACGATGAGCAGTTCTTC	CASSVAPLAGYDEQFF
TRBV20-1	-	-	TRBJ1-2	TGCAGTGCTAGTCTGGGGGGGAACTATGGCTACACCTTC	CSASLGGNYGYTF
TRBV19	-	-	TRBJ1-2	TGTGCCAGTTACGGCTATGGCTACACCTTC	CASYGYGYTF
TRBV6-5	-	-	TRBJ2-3	TGTGCCAGCAGTTATGGTGGGGGGACCACAGATACGCAGTATTTT	CASSYGGGTTDTQYF
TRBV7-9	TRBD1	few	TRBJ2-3	TGTGCCAGCAGCTTAGGCCTACAGGGGGCAGATACGCAGTATTTT	CASSLGLQGADTQYF
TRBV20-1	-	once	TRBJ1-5	TGCAGTGCTAGTTCGGGACAATACAATCAGCCCCAGCATTTT	CSASSGQYNQPQHF
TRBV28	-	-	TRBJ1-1	TGTGCCAGCAGTTTATCCCAGATGAACACTGAAGCTTTCTTT	CASSLSQMNTEAFF
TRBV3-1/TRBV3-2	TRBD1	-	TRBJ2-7	TGTGCCAGCAGCCAAGGATTGGGTGGGACAGCAGTCTACGAGCAGTACTTC	CASSQGLGGTAVYEQYF
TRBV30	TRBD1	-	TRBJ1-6	TGTGCCTGGAGTGGCAGGGGGAAGAACTCCTATAATTCACCCCTCCACTTT	CAWSGRGKNSYNSPLHF
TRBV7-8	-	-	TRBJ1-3	TGTGCCAGCAGCCCCCGATTAGTCTCTGGAAACACCATATATTTT	CASSPRLVSGNTIYF
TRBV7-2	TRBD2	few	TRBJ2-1	TGTGCCAGCAGCTTAGGGAGACCTAGCGGGAGGAAGTTCTTC	CASSLGRPSGRKFF
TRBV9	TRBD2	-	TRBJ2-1	TGTGCCAGCAGCGTAGCGGGGGGCTCCTACAATGAGCAGTTCTTC	CASSVAGGSYNEQFF
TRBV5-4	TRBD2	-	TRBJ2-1	TGTGCCAGCAGCTTGACGGGGGGGGCCTACAATGAGCAGTTCTTC	CASSLTGGAYNEQFF
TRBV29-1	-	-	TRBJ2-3	TGCAGCGTTGAAAGCGGCTTTTCAGATACGCAGTATTTT	CSVESGFSDTQYF
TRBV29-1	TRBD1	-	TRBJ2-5	TGCAGCGTGGTGGACAGGGGGCGCAGAGAGACCCAGTACTTC	CSVVDRGRRETQYF
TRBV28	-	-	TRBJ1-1	TGTGCCAGCAGCCGACTTGGAAAGAACACTGAAGCTTTCTTT	CASSRLGKNTEAFF
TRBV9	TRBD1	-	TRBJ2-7	TGTGCCAGCAGCGCCTCACAGGGACAGACCTACGAGCAGTACTTC	CASSASQGQTYEQYF
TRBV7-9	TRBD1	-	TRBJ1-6	TGTGCCAGCAGCTTAGAACAGGGGAATTCACCCCTCCACTTT	CASSLEQGNSPLHF
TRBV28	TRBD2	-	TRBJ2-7	TGTGCCAGCAGTTCCGGGACTAGAGACTACGAGCAGTACTTC	CASSSGTRDYEQYF
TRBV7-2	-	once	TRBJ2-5	TGTGCCAGCAGCTTAGTACGAAATAGAGGGGAGACCCAGTACTTC	CASSLVRNRGETQYF
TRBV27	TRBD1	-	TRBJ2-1	TGTGCCAGCAGTTTTCTGGACAGGGGATTGAATGAGCAGTTCTTC	CASSFLDRGLNEQFF
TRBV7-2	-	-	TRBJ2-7	TGTGCCAGCAGACGCGGGAATCTCGTCGGCGAGCAGTACTTC	CASRRGNLVGEQYF
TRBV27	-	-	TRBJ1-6	TGTGCCAGCAGCCCCCATGGGTGGCGCGGAAGGGGGAATTCACCCCTCCACTTT	CASSPHGWRGRGNSPLHF
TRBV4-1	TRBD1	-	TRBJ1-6	TGCGCCAGCTCAAATCCCCGACAGGGCCTTAATTCACCCCTCCACTTT	CASSNPRQGLNSPLHF
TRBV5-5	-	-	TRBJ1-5	-	CASSLWGTGTEKHF
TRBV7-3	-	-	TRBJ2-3	TGTGCCAGCTGTGAAAGGGGGTCCACAGATACGCAGTATTTT	CASCERGSTDTQYF
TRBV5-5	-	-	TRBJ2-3	TGTGCCAGCAGCTTGGGACTCAGCACAGATACGCAGTATTTT	CASSLGLSTDTQYF
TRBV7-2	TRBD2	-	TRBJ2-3	TGTGCCAGCAGCTTAGGACTAGCGGGGGCGGCAGATACGCAGTATTTT	CASSLGLAGAADTQYF
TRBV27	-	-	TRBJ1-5	TGTGCCAGCAGTTTATCTGCCAGGGGACGCAATAGCAATCAGCCCCAGCATTTT	CASSLSARGRNSNQPQHF
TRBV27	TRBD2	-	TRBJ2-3	TGTGCCAGCAGTGCCCCACTAGCGGGAGTCGCAGATACGCAGTATTTT	CASSAPLAGVADTQYF
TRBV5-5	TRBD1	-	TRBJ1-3	TGTGCCAGCAGCCTGGTGGGACAGGGGGCGTTCGGAAACACCATATATTTT	CASSLVGQGAFGNTIYF
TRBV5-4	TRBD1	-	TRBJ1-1	TGTGCCAGCAGCCCCCCCCACCGGGACAGGGGTGAAGCTTTCTTT	CASSPPHRDRGEAFF
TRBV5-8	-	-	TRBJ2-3	TGTGCCATCACACGGAACGCGGGAAGCACAGATACGCAGTATTTT	CAITRNAGSTDTQYF
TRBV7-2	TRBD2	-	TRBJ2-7	TGTGCCAGCAGCTTAGTTGCGGGAGGAACCTACGAGCAGTACTTC	CASSLVAGGTYEQYF
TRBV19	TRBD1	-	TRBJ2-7	TGTGCCAGTAGTGGATTGGGACAGGGTTTCAACGAGCAGTACTTC	CASSGLGQGFNEQYF
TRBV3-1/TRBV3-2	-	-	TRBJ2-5	TGTGCCAGCAGCCACATTGCAGGGGAAGAGACCCAGTACTTC	CASSHIAGEETQYF
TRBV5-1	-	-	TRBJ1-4	TGCGCCAGCAGCTTGGGGGCAGGGGATGAAAAACTGTTTTTT	CASSLGAGDEKLFF
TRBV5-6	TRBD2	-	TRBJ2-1	TGTGCCAGCAGCTTGTCGGTGATAGCGGGAGGGGTGCAGTTCTTC	CASSLSVIAGGVQFF